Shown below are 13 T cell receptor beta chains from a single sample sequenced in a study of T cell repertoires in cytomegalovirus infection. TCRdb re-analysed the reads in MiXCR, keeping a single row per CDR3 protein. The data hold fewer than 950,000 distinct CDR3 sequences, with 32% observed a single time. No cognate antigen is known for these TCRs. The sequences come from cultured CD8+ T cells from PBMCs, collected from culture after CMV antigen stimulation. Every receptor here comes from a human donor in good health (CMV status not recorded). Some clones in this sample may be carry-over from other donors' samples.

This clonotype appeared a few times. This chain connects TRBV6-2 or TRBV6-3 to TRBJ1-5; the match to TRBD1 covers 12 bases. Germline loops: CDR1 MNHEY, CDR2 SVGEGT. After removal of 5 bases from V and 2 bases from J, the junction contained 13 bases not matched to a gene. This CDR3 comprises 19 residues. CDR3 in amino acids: CASSGDRDRGRLGNQPQHF. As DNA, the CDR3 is TGTGCCAGCAGTGGCGACCGGGACAGGGGGCGTCTGGGCAATCAGCCCCAGCATTTT.

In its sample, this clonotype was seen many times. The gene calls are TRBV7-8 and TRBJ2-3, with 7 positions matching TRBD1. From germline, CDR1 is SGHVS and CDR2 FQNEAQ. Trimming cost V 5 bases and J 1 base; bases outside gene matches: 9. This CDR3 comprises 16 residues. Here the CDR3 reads CASSVGQDGGTDTQYF. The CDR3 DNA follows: TGTGCCAGCAGCGTCGGACAGGATGGTGGCACAGATACGCAGTATTTT.

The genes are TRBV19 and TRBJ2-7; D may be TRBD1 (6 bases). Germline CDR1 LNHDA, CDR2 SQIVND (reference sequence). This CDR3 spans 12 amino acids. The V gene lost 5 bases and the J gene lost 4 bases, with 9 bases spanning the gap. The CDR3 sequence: CASSAGQYEQYF. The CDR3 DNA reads TGTGCCAGTAGTGCAGGACAGTACGAGCAGTACTTC.

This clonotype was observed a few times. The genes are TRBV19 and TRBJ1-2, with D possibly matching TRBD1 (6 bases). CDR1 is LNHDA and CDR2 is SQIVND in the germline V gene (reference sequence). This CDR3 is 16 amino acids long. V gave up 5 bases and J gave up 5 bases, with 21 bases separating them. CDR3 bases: TGTGCCAGTAGTCTACTCCGGGACACCCGGAGATATGGCTACACCTTC. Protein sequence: CASSLLRDTRRYGYTF.

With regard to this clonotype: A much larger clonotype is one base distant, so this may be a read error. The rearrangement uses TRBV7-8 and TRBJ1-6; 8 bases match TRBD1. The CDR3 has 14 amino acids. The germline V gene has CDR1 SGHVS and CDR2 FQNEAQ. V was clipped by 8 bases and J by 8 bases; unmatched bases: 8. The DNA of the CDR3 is TGTGCCAGCTGCTCCAGGGGGCCGTATTCACCCCTCCACTTT. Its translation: CASCSRGPYSPLHF.

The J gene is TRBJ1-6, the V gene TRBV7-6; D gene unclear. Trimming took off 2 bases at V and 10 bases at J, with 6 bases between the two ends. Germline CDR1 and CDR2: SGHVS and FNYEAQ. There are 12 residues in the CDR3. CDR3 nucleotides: TGTGCCAGCAGCTTAAAGGGATCACCCCTCCACTTT. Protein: CASSLKGSPLHF.

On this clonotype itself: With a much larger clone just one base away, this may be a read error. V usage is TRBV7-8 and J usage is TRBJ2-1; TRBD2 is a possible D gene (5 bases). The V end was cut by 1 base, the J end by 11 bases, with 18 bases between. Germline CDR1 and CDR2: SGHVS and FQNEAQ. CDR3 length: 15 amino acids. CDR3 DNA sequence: TGTGCCAGCAGCTTAGTAGAGGGCCGTGGCCCAAAGCAGTTCTTC. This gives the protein CASSLVEGRGPKQFF.

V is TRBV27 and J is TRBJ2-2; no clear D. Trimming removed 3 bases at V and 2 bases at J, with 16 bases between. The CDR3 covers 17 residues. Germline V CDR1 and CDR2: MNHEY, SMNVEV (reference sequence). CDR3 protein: CASSLLGGPGNTGELFF. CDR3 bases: TGTGCCAGCAGTTTGCTTGGTGGGCCGGGTAACACCGGGGAGCTGTTTTTT.

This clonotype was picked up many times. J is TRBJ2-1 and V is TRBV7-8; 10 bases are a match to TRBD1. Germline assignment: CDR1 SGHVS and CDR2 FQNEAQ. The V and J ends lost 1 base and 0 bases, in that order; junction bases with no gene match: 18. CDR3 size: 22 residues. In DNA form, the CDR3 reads TGTGCCAGCAGCTTAGGATCCCCTCGGGACAGGGGCGGGGGAAGCTCCTACAATGAGCAGTTCTTC. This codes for CASSLGSPRDRGGGSSYNEQFF.

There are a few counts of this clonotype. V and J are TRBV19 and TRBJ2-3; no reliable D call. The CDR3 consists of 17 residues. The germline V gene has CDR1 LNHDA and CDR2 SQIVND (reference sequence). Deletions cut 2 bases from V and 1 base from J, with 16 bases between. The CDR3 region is CASSIRVQAQRTDTQYF. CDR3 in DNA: TGTGCCAGTAGTATAAGGGTGCAGGCACAGCGCACAGATACGCAGTATTTT.

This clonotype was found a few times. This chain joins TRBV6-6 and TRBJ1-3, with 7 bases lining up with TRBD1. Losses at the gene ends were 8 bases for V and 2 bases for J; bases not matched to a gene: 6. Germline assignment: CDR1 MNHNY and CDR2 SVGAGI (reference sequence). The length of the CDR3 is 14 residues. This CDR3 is CASVRGRTGNTIYF. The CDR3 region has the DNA TGTGCCAGCGTAAGGGGGCGAACTGGAAACACCATATATTTT.

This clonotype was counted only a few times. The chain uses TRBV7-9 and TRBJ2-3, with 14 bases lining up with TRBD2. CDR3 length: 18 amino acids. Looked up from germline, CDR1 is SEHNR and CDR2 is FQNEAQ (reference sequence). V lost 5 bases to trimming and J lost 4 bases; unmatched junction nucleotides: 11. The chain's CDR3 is CASSGGLAGAFVADTQYF. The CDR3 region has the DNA TGTGCCAGCAGCGGGGGACTAGCGGGGGCCTTTGTGGCAGATACGCAGTATTTT. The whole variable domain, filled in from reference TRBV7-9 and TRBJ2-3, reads DTGVSQNPRHKITKRGQNVTFRCDPISEHNRLYWYRQTLGQGPEFLTYFQNEAQLEKSRLLSDRFSAERPKGSFSTLEIQRTEQGDSAMYLCASSGGLAGAFVADTQYFGPGTRLTVL.

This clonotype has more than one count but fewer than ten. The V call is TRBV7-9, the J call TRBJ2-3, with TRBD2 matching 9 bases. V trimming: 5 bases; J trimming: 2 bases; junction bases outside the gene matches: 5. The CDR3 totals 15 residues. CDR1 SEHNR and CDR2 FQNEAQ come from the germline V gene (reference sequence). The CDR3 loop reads CASSPKRGVTDTQYF. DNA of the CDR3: TGTGCCAGCAGCCCTAAGCGGGGGGTCACAGATACGCAGTATTTT.